These 5 T cell receptor beta chains came from one sample sequenced in a study of OX40 agonist ivuxolimab in advanced cancers. TCRdb's copy holds only in-frame clones and misses some; the assay was immunoSEQ multiplex PCR. This table holds about 110,000 clones, approximately 90% found once. The input for sequencing was CD4+ or CD8+ T cells sorted from blood, taken in a trial of the OX40 agonist ivuxolimab. The receptors shown here come from an adult with an advanced solid tumor such as melanoma, head and neck, liver or kidney cancer.

The chain links TRBV10-3 to TRBJ1-2; the D gene is possibly TRBD1 (6 bases). In germline, CDR1 is ENHRY, CDR2 SYGVKD. V dropped 3 bases and J dropped 7 bases, with 18 bases sitting between them. The CDR3 runs 15 residues. Here the CDR3 reads CAISDEGRGLGGYTF. For the CDR3, the DNA is TGTGCCATCAGTGATGAAGGCAGGGGACTGGGTGGCTACACCTTC.

The V call is TRBV30, the J call TRBJ1-1, with 7 positions matching TRBD1. The CDR3 consists of 12 residues. Germline V gene data show CDR1 as GTSNPN and CDR2 as SVGIG (reference sequence). V was clipped by 1 base and J by 5 bases; unmatched bases: 1. The CDR3 loop is CAWSGRGTEAFF. CDR3 bases: TGTGCCTGGAGTGGCAGGGGGACTGAAGCTTTCTTT.

The gene calls are TRBV27 and TRBJ1-6; 7 bases align to TRBD1. The ends lost 6 bases at V and 7 bases at J; junction bases unmatched: 9. From germline, CDR1 is MNHEY and CDR2 SMNVEV (reference sequence). This CDR3 contains 15 residues. For the CDR3, the DNA is TGTGCCAGCAGCTTAGACAGGGTATTCAATTCACCCCTCCACTTT. Translated, it gives CASSLDRVFNSPLHF.

This CDR3 reads CASSSGQGDYEQYF. The DNA for the CDR3 is TGTGCCAGCAGTTCGGGACAGGGGGATTACGAGCAGTACTTC. This chain links TRBV28 with TRBJ2-5; 11 positions match TRBD1. The DNA end lines up better with TRBJ2-7; the J call may be wrong. The CDR3 runs to 14 residues. Germline CDR1 is MDHEN and CDR2 is SYDVKM.

The chain joins TRBV7-2 to TRBJ2-1; 15 bases line up with TRBD2. The V and J ends lost 4 bases and 5 bases, in that order; junction bases with no gene match: 12. The CDR3 length is 19 residues. The V gene's germline CDR1 is SGHTA and CDR2 FQGNSA. This chain's CDR3 is CASSSKIVGLAGGHNEQFF. The CDR3 DNA reads as TGTGCCAGCAGCTCGAAAATCGTGGGACTAGCGGGGGGTCACAATGAGCAGTTCTTC.